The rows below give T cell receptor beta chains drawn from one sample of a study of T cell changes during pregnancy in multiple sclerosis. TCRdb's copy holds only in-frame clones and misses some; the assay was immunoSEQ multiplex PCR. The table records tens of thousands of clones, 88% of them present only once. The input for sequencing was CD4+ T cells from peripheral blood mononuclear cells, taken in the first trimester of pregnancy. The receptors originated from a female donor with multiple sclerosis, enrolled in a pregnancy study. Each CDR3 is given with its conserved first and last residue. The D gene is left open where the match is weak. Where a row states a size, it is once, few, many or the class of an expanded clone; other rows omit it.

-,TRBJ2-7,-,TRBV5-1,CASRYRVGVDYEQYF,TGCGCCAGTCGCTACAGGGTTGGGGTGGACTACGAGCAGTACTTC
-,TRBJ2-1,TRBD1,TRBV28,CASIESGAGGMNEQFF,TGTGCCAGCATAGAGTCTGGAGCAGGGGGAATGAATGAGCAGTTCTTC
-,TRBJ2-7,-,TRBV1,CTSSQASTGGPVYEQYF,TGCACCAGCAGCCAAGCGTCCACGGGAGGGCCGGTGTACGAGCAGTACTTC
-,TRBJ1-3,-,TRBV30,CACPTSGNTIYF,TGTGCCTGTCCTACCTCTGGAAACACCATATATTTT
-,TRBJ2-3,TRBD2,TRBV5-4,CASSSLAGTDTQYF,TGTGCCAGCAGCTCCCTAGCGGGCACAGATACGCAGTATTTT
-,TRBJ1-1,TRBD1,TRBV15,CATSRGIGQGGTEAFF,TGTGCCACCAGCAGAGGAATAGGACAGGGGGGCACTGAAGCTTTCTTT
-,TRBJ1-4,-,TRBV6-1,CASSLRPQFNEKLFF,TGTGCCAGCAGCTTAAGGCCACAGTTTAATGAAAAACTGTTTTTT
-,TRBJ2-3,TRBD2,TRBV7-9,CASSKGLAGGPRIRDTQYF,TGTGCCAGCAGCAAGGGACTAGCGGGAGGGCCCCGGATAAGAGATACGCAGTATTTT
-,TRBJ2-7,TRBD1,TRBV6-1,CASRRDRATYEQYF,TGTGCCAGCAGGAGGGACAGGGCAACCTACGAGCAGTACTTC
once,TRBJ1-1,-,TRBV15,CATSRDFQGSEAFF,TGTGCCACCAGCAGAGATTTCCAGGGGTCTGAAGCTTTCTTT
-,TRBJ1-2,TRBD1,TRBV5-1,CASSLGGQSNYGYTF,TGCGCCAGCAGCTTGGGGGGACAGAGTAACTATGGCTACACCTTC
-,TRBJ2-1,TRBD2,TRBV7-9,CASSFGSLAGTFHEQFF,TGTGCCAGCAGCTTTGGGTCCTTAGCGGGAACGTTTCATGAGCAGTTCTTC
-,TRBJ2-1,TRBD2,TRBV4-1,CASSQDRGLAGEHNEQFF,TGCGCCAGCAGCCAAGATAGGGGCCTAGCGGGAGAACACAATGAGCAGTTCTTC
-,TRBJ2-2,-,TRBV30,CAWSSTPLSTGELFF,TGTGCCTGGAGTTCCACCCCTTTGAGCACCGGGGAGCTGTTTTTT
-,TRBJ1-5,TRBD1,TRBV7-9,CASSPGQGNQPQHF,TGTGCCAGCAGCCCAGGACAGGGGAATCAGCCCCAGCATTTT
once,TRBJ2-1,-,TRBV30,CAWSGGVGEQFF,TGTGCCTGGAGTGGGGGAGTGGGTGAGCAGTTCTTC
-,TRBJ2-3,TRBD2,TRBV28,CASSTPWDSGGFPSTDTQYF,TGTGCCAGCAGTACCCCTTGGGATAGCGGGGGGTTCCCAAGCACAGATACGCAGTATTTT
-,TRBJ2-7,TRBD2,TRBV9,CASSIGTSGRNISYEQYF,TGTGCCAGCAGCATCGGGACTAGCGGGAGGAACATCTCCTACGAGCAGTACTTC
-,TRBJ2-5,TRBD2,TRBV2,CASSLTSGARETQYF,TGTGCCAGCAGTCTGACTAGCGGGGCTCGAGAGACCCAGTACTTC
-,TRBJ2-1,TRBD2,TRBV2,CASTETSQAGQFF,TGTGCCAGCACCGAGACTAGCCAAGCAGGGCAGTTCTTC
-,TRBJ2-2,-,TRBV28,CASIGANTGELFF,TGTGCCAGCATCGGTGCGAACACCGGGGAGCTGTTTTTT
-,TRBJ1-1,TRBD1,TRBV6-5,CASSKTGTGAEAFF,TGTGCCAGCAGTAAGACCGGGACAGGGGCTGAAGCTTTCTTT
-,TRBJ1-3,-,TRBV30,CAWSVLGGGRAGNTIYF,TGTGCCTGGAGTGTTCTTGGGGGAGGAAGGGCTGGAAACACCATATATTTT